Following are 9 T cell receptor beta chains from one sample sequenced in a study of T cell repertoires in cytomegalovirus infection. A single record per CDR3 protein comes from TCRdb applying MiXCR to the reads. The table has under 250,000 distinct CDR3 sequences, roughly an eighth seen once. Specimen: PBMCs. Source of these receptors: a human donor in good health (CMV status not recorded). Some clones in this sample may be carry-over from other donors' samples.

This clonotype was counted a few times. The V gene is TRBV28, the J gene TRBJ1-2; the match to TRBD1 covers 8 bases. CDR1 and CDR2 (germline): MDHEN, SYDVKM. V lost 0 bases and J lost 4; bases outside the gene matches: 7. The CDR3 totals 16 residues. CDR3: CASSLWGQDASYGYTF. The DNA of the CDR3 is TGTGCCAGCAGTTTATGGGGACAGGACGCTTCCTATGGCTACACCTTC.

On this clonotype: With a much larger clone just one base away, this may be a read error. The rearrangement links TRBV6-5 to TRBJ1-2; 10 nucleotides match TRBD1. Looked up from germline, CDR1 is MNHEY and CDR2 is SVGAGI. This CDR3 region has 17 residues. The CDR3 sequence is CTSSYWGDRGHGDGYTF. DNA for the CDR3: TGTACCAGCAGTTACTGGGGGGACAGGGGCCATGGGGATGGCTACACCTTC.

V gene TRBV2 combines with J gene TRBJ2-3, with TRBD2 matching 9 bases. CDR1 SNHLY and CDR2 FYNNEI come from the germline V gene. The CDR3 has 19 residues. J was trimmed by 3 bases and V by 5 bases; bases with no gene match: 18. The CDR3 reads CASSSPRVLAGSYTDTQYF. The CDR3 bases are TGTGCCAGCAGTTCTCCACGGGTGCTAGCGGGGTCCTATACAGATACGCAGTATTTT.

Remarks on this clonotype: This could be a read error, since a much larger clone is one nucleotide away. V is TRBV4-3 and J is TRBJ2-2; 12 bases are shared with TRBD2. The germline gives CDR1 LGHNA, CDR2 YSLEER. The CDR3 runs 15 residues. J lost 7 bases, V lost 4 bases, and 4 bases had no gene match. The CDR3 spells CASSRSSGRDGELFF. The DNA for the CDR3 is TGCGCCAGCAGCCGATCTAGCGGGAGGGACGGGGAGCTGTTTTTT.

Many counts were recorded for this clonotype. The chain uses TRBV7-2 and TRBJ2-7; 7 positions agree with TRBD2. The CDR3 has 15 amino acids. Germline assignment: CDR1 SGHTA and CDR2 FQGNSA. The V gene end was trimmed by 4 bases and the J gene end by 1 base; junction bases not matched to a gene: 7. For the CDR3, the DNA is TGTGCCAGCAGCTACTCTAGCGGTATATCCTACGAGCAGTACTTC. As protein: CASSYSSGISYEQYF.

The table lists this clonotype with a few counts. The J gene is TRBJ2-7, the V gene TRBV7-9, with 8 positions matching TRBD1. Germline CDR1 and CDR2: SEHNR and FQNEAQ (reference sequence). This CDR3 is built from 19 residues. Trimming at V came to 3 bases and at J to 0 bases, leaving 16 bases not matched to a gene. The CDR3, as DNA: TGTGCCAGCAGCTTTACTAGGACAGGGCCTACCTGGAGCTCCTACGAGCAGTACTTC. Translated: CASSFTRTGPTWSSYEQYF.

This clonotype was seen more than once but under ten times. The V call is TRBV20-1, the J call TRBJ1-1; no clear D gene. Germline loops: CDR1 DFQATT, CDR2 SNEGSKA (reference sequence). V was trimmed by 4 bases and J by 2 bases, leaving 8 bases between them. This CDR3 is built from 12 residues. CDR3 DNA: TGCAGTGCTATCAGAAGTAACACTGAAGCTTTCTTT. This translates into CSAIRSNTEAFF.

This clonotype was found many times. V usage is TRBV5-1 and J usage is TRBJ2-1; 7 bases map to TRBD2. Germline assignment: CDR1 SGHRS and CDR2 YFSETQ. V shed 1 base, J shed 4 bases, and the junction held 5 bases outside the gene matches. The CDR3 has 15 residues. CDR3 residues: CASSLQASGYNEQFF. The DNA for the CDR3 is TGCGCCAGCAGCTTGCAGGCTAGCGGTTACAATGAGCAGTTCTTC.

This clonotype was detected only a few times. The rearrangement links TRBV7-3 to TRBJ2-3; D unresolved. The CDR3 has 17 residues. Germline V CDR1 and CDR2: SGHTA, FQGTGA. V was cut by 5 bases and J by 0 bases, with 18 bases left in between. The CDR3 DNA reads as TGTGCCAGCAGCCGAAGTGGCAGAGCATTTAGCACAGATACGCAGTATTTT. Translation gives CASSRSGRAFSTDTQYF.